A single sample gave rise to the 24 T cell receptor beta chains below, sequenced in a study of blood T cell repertoires in COVID-19. TCRdb keeps only in-frame clones here, not all; method: immunoSEQ multiplex PCR. The sample has 200,000 to 300,000 clones; just under 90% are singletons. The source material was PBMCs or T cells enriched from blood (not recorded which). All receptors come from a man in his forties or fifties who had been exposed to COVID-19.

In this sample, this clone turned up once. V gene TRBV4-1 combines with J gene TRBJ1-1; unclear D gene. Trimming left V 0 bases short and J 1 base short, with 6 bases between. CDR3 size: 14 residues. Germline V gene sequence: CDR1 MGHRA, CDR2 YSYEKL. The CDR3 sequence: CASSQDGRNTEAFF. The CDR3, as DNA: TGCGCCAGCAGCCAAGATGGGCGGAACACTGAAGCTTTCTTT.

The chain uses TRBV19 and TRBJ1-4; D remains unclear. The germline gives CDR1 LNHDA, CDR2 SQIVND (reference sequence). The CDR3 length is 12 residues. V lost 5 bases to trimming and J lost 5 bases, with 6 bases between them. CDR3 in amino acids: CASSPVNEKLFF. Here the CDR3 DNA reads TGTGCCAGTAGTCCAGTAAATGAAAAACTGTTTTTT.

The chain's CDR3 is CASSLGASYNSPLHF. The CDR3 DNA is TGCGCCAGCAGCTTGGGGGCTTCCTATAATTCACCCCTCCACTTT. The V gene is TRBV5-1, the J gene TRBJ1-6, with D uncertain. The CDR3 sequence is 15 residues long. Germline lookup yields CDR1 SGHRS and CDR2 YFSETQ. V was trimmed by 0 bases and J by 1 base, leaving 5 bases between them.

The chain is built from TRBV28 and TRBJ1-2; tentative D call: TRBD1 (5 bases). The CDR3 is 15 residues long. Germline-derived CDR1 and CDR2 are MDHEN and SYDVKM. V was cut by 3 bases and J by 3 bases, with 14 bases left in between. In DNA form, the CDR3 reads TGTGCCAGCAGTTTTGGGGGGGTCGGGGACTATGGCTACACCTTC. It specifies CASSFGGVGDYGYTF.

This clone was counted only a few times. The rearrangement joins TRBV28 to TRBJ1-5; 11 nucleotides agree with TRBD1. From germline, CDR1 is MDHEN and CDR2 SYDVKM. This CDR3 comprises 15 residues. Unmatched junction bases numbered 4, after V lost 7 bases and J lost 2 bases. CDR3 nucleotides: TGTGCCAGCAAAGGACAGGGGGCAGGCAATCAGCCCCAGCATTTT. Residues: CASKGQGAGNQPQHF.

The chain has TRBV2 and TRBJ1-2; possibly TRBD1 for D (6 bases). CDR3 length: 14 residues. V lost 3 bases and J lost 13, with 21 bases in between. Germline V lookup: CDR1 SNHLY, CDR2 FYNNEI. In DNA, the CDR3 is TGTGCCAGCAGTGACATTTACCGACAGGATGGGCGCACCTTC. This codes for CASSDIYRQDGRTF.

The genes are TRBV5-1 and TRBJ1-5, with D possibly being TRBD1 (5 bases). CDR1 SGHRS and CDR2 YFSETQ come from the germline V gene. Trimming removed 0 bases at V and 7 bases at J, with 8 bases between. This CDR3 has 13 amino acids. The CDR3 here is CASSLDDSQPQHF. CDR3 nucleotide sequence: TGCGCCAGCAGCTTGGATGACAGCCAGCCCCAGCATTTT.

The V call is TRBV5-5, the J call TRBJ2-3; D may be TRBD1 (5 bases). Trimming removed 1 base from V and 2 bases from J, with 14 bases in between. The CDR3 runs to 16 residues. Germline V gene lookup returns CDR1 SGHKS and CDR2 YYEKEE (reference sequence). CDR3 protein: CASSLIERGHTDTQYF. The CDR3 bases are TGTGCCAGCAGCTTGATAGAAAGGGGCCACACAGATACGCAGTATTTT.

This chain joins TRBV3-1 (or the pseudogene TRBV3-2) and TRBJ1-1; a possible D gene is TRBD1 (5 bases). Trimming left V 0 bases short and J 7 bases short, with 12 bases between. Germline loops: CDR1 LGHDT, CDR2 YNNKEL (reference sequence). The CDR3 sequence is 14 residues long. The CDR3 loop reads CASSQDFTGLEAFF. In DNA, the CDR3 is TGTGCCAGCAGCCAAGATTTCACAGGCCTTGAAGCTTTCTTT.

The chain is built from TRBV18 and TRBJ1-1; D call uncertain. The CDR3 covers 13 residues. The germline CDR1 and CDR2 sequences are KGHSH and LQKENI. V was cut by 2 bases and J by 3 bases, with 7 bases left in between. CDR3 DNA sequence: TGTGCCAGCTCACCAGCCCAGGACACTGAAGCTTTCTTT. Protein product: CASSPAQDTEAFF.

The chain employs TRBV5-6 and TRBJ1-5; 11 nucleotides match TRBD1. V gave up 4 bases and J gave up 1 base; unmatched junction bases: 10. In germline, CDR1 is SGHDT, CDR2 YYEEEE. The CDR3 is 18 amino acids. Here the CDR3 DNA reads TGTGCCAGCAGCCTAGGGACAGGGGGATTCATGAGCAATCAGCCCCAGCATTTT. This gives the protein CASSLGTGGFMSNQPQHF.

The CDR3 here is CASSLGRDGTGELFF. The CDR3 DNA is TGTGCCAGCAGCTTGGGCAGGGATGGCACCGGGGAGCTGTTTTTT. This rearrangement joins TRBV7-3 to TRBJ2-2; tentatively, D is TRBD1 (5 bases). The V gene lost 3 bases and the J gene lost 4 bases, with 12 bases spanning the gap. The CDR3 consists of 15 residues. The V gene's germline CDR1 is SGHTA and CDR2 FQGTGA.

V gene TRBV29-1 combines with J gene TRBJ1-1; 7 bases are shared with TRBD1. The CDR3 runs 13 residues. Trimming at V came to 5 bases and at J to 8 bases, leaving 11 bases not matched to a gene. Germline CDR1 reads SQVTM; CDR2 reads ANQGSEA. The CDR3 spells CSVSLWDRGEAFF. The CDR3 region has the DNA TGCAGCGTTTCTCTTTGGGACAGAGGAGAAGCTTTCTTT.

V is TRBV6-5 and J is TRBJ1-2; D is unclear. Between the trimmed V and J ends, which lost 6 bases and 5 bases, there was a span of 10 bases. CDR3 length: 12 amino acids. Germline V gene lookup returns CDR1 MNHEY and CDR2 SVGAGI. CDR3 loop: CASRALSYGYTF. The DNA for the CDR3 is TGTGCCAGCAGAGCCCTCTCGTATGGCTACACCTTC.

The rearrangement uses TRBV4-1 and TRBJ1-2; D is unresolved. CDR3 length: 16 residues. Trimming shortened V by 0 bases and J by 1 base, and 12 bases separated the two germline ends. Looked up from germline, CDR1 is MGHRA and CDR2 is YSYEKL. This chain's CDR3 is CASSQDIQRLNYGYTF. CDR3 in DNA: TGCGCCAGCAGCCAAGATATACAAAGACTTAACTATGGCTACACCTTC.

The J gene is TRBJ2-5, the V gene TRBV2; tentatively, D is TRBD1 (6 bases). This CDR3 has 15 amino acids. CDR1 is SNHLY and CDR2 is FYNNEI in the germline V gene. Trimming pared 5 bases from V and 2 bases from J, leaving 15 bases between. The chain's CDR3 is CASSQQLGGQETQYF. The CDR3 DNA follows: TGTGCCAGCAGTCAACAATTAGGGGGACAAGAGACCCAGTACTTC.

This chain joins TRBV4-2 and TRBJ2-5; 12 bases align to TRBD2. From germline, CDR1 is LGHNA and CDR2 YNFKEQ. CDR3 length: 15 residues. Trimming took 1 base from V and 3 from J; bases not matched to a gene: 0. Here the CDR3 reads CASSQGTSGKETQYF. As DNA, the CDR3 is TGTGCCAGCAGCCAAGGGACTAGCGGGAAAGAGACCCAGTACTTC.

The table lists this clone with a few counts. The genes are TRBV5-4 and TRBJ1-1; TRBD1 aligns across 9 bases. Germline CDR1 SGHNT, CDR2 YYREEE (reference sequence). This CDR3 spans 13 amino acids. The J segment lost 2 bases and the V segment lost 9 bases, leaving 5 bases of the junction unmatched. CDR3 nucleotides: TGTGCCACCTCGGACAGGGGTAACACTGAAGCTTTCTTT. It is translated as CATSDRGNTEAFF.

The rearrangement joins TRBV19 to TRBJ2-2; possibly TRBD2 for D (8 bases). Trimming took off 7 bases at V and 3 bases at J, with 15 bases between the two ends. This CDR3 region has 15 residues. In germline, CDR1 is LNHDA, CDR2 SQIVND (reference sequence). The CDR3 is CASTQGGLDTGELFF. The DNA of the CDR3 is TGTGCCAGTACCCAGGGGGGACTAGACACCGGGGAGCTGTTTTTT.

About this clone itself: Mismatch with germline at one junction end may stem from a read error. The chain recombines TRBV7-9 with TRBJ1-1, with unresolved D. Germline V gene data show CDR1 as SEHNR and CDR2 as FQNEAQ (reference sequence). This CDR3 is 12 amino acids long. CDR3 bases: TGTACCAGCAGCTTCAGGTTTACTGAAGCTTTCTTT. This encodes CTSSFRFTEAFF.

The chain couples TRBV11-3 to TRBJ2-2; D is ambiguous. From germline, CDR1 is SGHNT and CDR2 YENEEA. This CDR3 contains 14 residues. Trimming left V 1 base short and J 3 bases short, with 6 bases between. The CDR3: CASSLALYTGELFF. The CDR3 DNA reads TGTGCCAGCAGCTTAGCACTTTACACCGGGGAGCTGTTTTTT.

The table lists this clone with a count of one. The chain combines TRBV18 with TRBJ2-2; weak D call: TRBD2 (6 bases). The V gene's germline CDR1 is KGHSH and CDR2 LQKENI. Trimming removed 4 bases from V and 1 base from J, with 16 bases in between. The length of the CDR3 is 17 residues. DNA of the CDR3: TGTGCCAGCTCACAACCACCGGGAGCCGTGAACACCGGGGAGCTGTTTTTT. Protein sequence: CASSQPPGAVNTGELFF. Combining the CDR3 with reference TRBV18 and TRBJ2-2 gives the whole variable domain NAGVMQNPRHLVRRRGQEARLRCSPMKGHSHVYWYRQLPEEGLKFMVYLQKENIIDESGMPKERFSAEFPKEGPSILRIQQVVRGDSAAYFCASSQPPGAVNTGELFFGEGSRLTVL.

V is TRBV5-1 and J is TRBJ1-5; 8 nucleotides line up with TRBD1. CDR3 length: 17 amino acids. V lost 2 bases and J lost 1; bases outside the gene matches: 8. From germline, CDR1 is SGHRS and CDR2 YFSETQ. CDR3 in amino acids: CASSLYRTGTSNQPQHF. For the CDR3, the DNA is TGCGCCAGCAGCTTATATCGGACAGGGACGAGCAATCAGCCCCAGCATTTT.

V gene TRBV28 combines with J gene TRBJ1-6; TRBD1 aligns across 8 bases. CDR1 is MDHEN, CDR2 SYDVKM, per germline. The length of the CDR3 is 17 residues. The trim removed 2 bases at V and 7 bases at J, leaving 10 bases unmatched. The CDR3 spells CASSLRQGAHSNSPLHF. For the CDR3, the DNA is TGTGCCAGCAGTTTAAGGCAGGGGGCTCACTCCAATTCACCCCTCCACTTT.